This is a list of T cell receptor beta chains from one sample in a study of CD8 T cells in ankylosing spondylitis. MiXCR, applied by TCRdb to the 5' RACE reads, yields one record per CDR3 protein. This table holds over 600,000 distinct CDR3 sequences, around 19% found once. The sequenced sample was blood, either unsorted or a sorted T cell fraction (not recorded which). The origin of the receptors is a male donor with ankylosing spondylitis. Both conserved end residues are part of each CDR3. The order of the fields is clone size, J gene, D gene, V gene, CDR3 DNA, CDR3 protein. A D gene is named only where the DNA matches it firmly. Clone size is shown for a subset of rows, as once, few, many or a class of expanded clone.

>NA|TRBJ1-5|NA|TRBV20-1
TGCAGTGCTAGTGGGGACTATAGCAATCAGCCCCAGCATTTT
CSASGDYSNQPQHF
>NA|TRBJ2-1|NA|TRBV19
TGTGCCAGTAGTATTGGGTCGCTAGCTGATGAGCAGTTCTTC
CASSIGSLADEQFF
>NA|TRBJ2-2|TRBD1|TRBV12-3/TRBV12-4
TGTGCCAGCAGTCCAAAAGGGACAGTGAACACCGGGGAGCTGTTTTTT
CASSPKGTVNTGELFF
>NA|TRBJ2-3|NA|TRBV2
TGTGCCAGCAGTGCCTCACCGGACCCAGATACGCAGTATTTT
CASSASPDPDTQYF
>few|TRBJ2-7|NA|TRBV28
TGTGCCAGCAGTACCTCTCTGCGCGAGCAGTACTTC
CASSTSLREQYF
>few|TRBJ2-4|NA|TRBV12-3/TRBV12-4
TGTGCCAGCAGTTTGGGTACTTCTTCGTCGAGTGTAAACATTCAGTACTTC
CASSLGTSSSSVNIQYF
>few|TRBJ1-5|NA|TRBV6-1
TGTGCCAGCAGTGAAAGGGCAGGGAGGGACAATCAGCCCCAGCATTTT
CASSERAGRDNQPQHF
>few|TRBJ2-5|TRBD2|TRBV10-3
TGTGCCATCAGTGAATTCGTCCTAGCGGGGGGAAGAGAGCAAGAGACCCAGTACTTC
CAISEFVLAGGREQETQYF
>NA|TRBJ1-4|NA|TRBV29-1
TGCAGCGTCCGCGGCAACCGGGACGATTTTGAAAAACTGTTTTTT
CSVRGNRDDFEKLFF
>many|TRBJ1-5|NA|TRBV3-1
TGTGCCAGCAGCCAAAGTTACAATCAGCCCCAGCATTTT
CASSQSYNQPQHF
>few|TRBJ1-6|TRBD1|TRBV25-1
TGTGCCAGCAGGAGACAGGGAGGAGAGGGCTCACCCCTCCACTTT
CASRRQGGEGSPLHF
>NA|TRBJ2-5|NA|TRBV10-3
TGTGCCATCAGTGAGTCCGGGGGGACAGGCAGGCGGACCCAGTACTTC
CAISESGGTGRRTQYF
>many|TRBJ1-1|NA|TRBV29-1
TGCAGCGGTCACTTGGGGTCTACGAACACTGAAGCTTTCTTT
CSGHLGSTNTEAFF
>few|TRBJ2-3|TRBD2|TRBV20-1
TGCAGTGCTCCTCTAGCGGGGGGTTTCACAGATACGCAGTATTTT
CSAPLAGGFTDTQYF
>NA|TRBJ2-3|NA|TRBV20-1
TGCAGTGCTGCCCTCGCACTATTGACAGATACGCAGTATTTT
CSAALALLTDTQYF
>NA|TRBJ1-1|TRBD1|TRBV28
TGTGCCAGCAGTTTCAGACAGGGGGTGAACACTGAAGCTTTCTTT
CASSFRQGVNTEAFF
>NA|TRBJ1-1|NA|TRBV9
TGTGCCAGCAGCGTAGCGGCAGAGCTGAACACTGAAGCTTTCTTT
CASSVAAELNTEAFF
>NA|TRBJ2-7|NA|TRBV11-3
TGTGCCAGCAGCAACCGGGAATCCTACGAGCAGTACTTC
CASSNRESYEQYF
>many|TRBJ1-1|TRBD1|TRBV20-1
TGCAGTGCTGACAGGGGGGATACTGAAGCTTTCTTT
CSADRGDTEAFF
>NA|TRBJ2-3|NA|TRBV14
TGTGCCAGCGACCCGGGGACGACAGATACGCAGTATTTT
CASDPGTTDTQYF
>NA|TRBJ2-1|NA|TRBV24-1
TGTGCCACCAGTGATTTAGACGGCTTTCATGAGCAGTTCTTC
CATSDLDGFHEQFF
>many|TRBJ2-3|TRBD2|TRBV28
TGTGCCAGCAGTCTACGGATACTAGCGGGACTCACAGATACGCAGTATTTT
CASSLRILAGLTDTQYF
>few|TRBJ2-5|TRBD1|TRBV28
TGTGCCAGCAGCCGCCGGGAAGGGGGCTTAGGAGAGACCCAGTACTTC
CASSRREGGLGETQYF
>NA|TRBJ2-5|TRBD2|TRBV2
TGTGCCAGCAGTCGCTTAGCGGGGCAACAAGAGACCCAGTACTTC
CASSRLAGQQETQYF
>few|TRBJ1-4|NA|TRBV15
TGTGCCACCAGCAGAGACTTGGACCCTAATGAAAAACTGTTTTTT
CATSRDLDPNEKLFF
>NA|TRBJ2-5|NA|TRBV20-1
TGCAGTGCTTGGGCGGGGACGTACCAAGAGACCCAGTACTTC
CSAWAGTYQETQYF
>NA|TRBJ2-7|NA|TRBV5-1
TGCGCCAGCAGCTTGGGTGCAGGGAGGAGCGAGCAGTACTTC
CASSLGAGRSEQYF
>NA|TRBJ1-2|NA|TRBV25-1
TGTGCCAGCAGTGAAACTACAGACGCTAACTATGGCTACACCTTC
CASSETTDANYGYTF
>NA|TRBJ2-7|NA|TRBV11-2
TGTGCCAGCAGCCGACCTGGTTTAGGGATCTACGAGCAGTACTTC
CASSRPGLGIYEQYF
>NA|TRBJ2-1|NA|TRBV4-2
TGTGCCAGCAGCCGGGGGGCACTTCTCGATGAGCAGTTCTTC
CASSRGALLDEQFF
>NA|TRBJ2-5|TRBD2|TRBV20-1
TGCAGTGCTAGAACCGGGACTAGCGGGAGGCAAGAGACCCAGTACTTC
CSARTGTSGRQETQYF
>few|TRBJ2-5|NA|TRBV10-2
TGCGCCAGCATTGGTGGGGGCGCGGAGACCCAGTACTTC
CASIGGGAETQYF
>few|TRBJ1-2|NA|TRBV28
TGTGCCACCGGATTCGCCCAGCCGGGACGTTTTGACTATGGCTACACCTTC
CATGFAQPGRFDYGYTF
>NA|TRBJ2-1|TRBD2|TRBV10-3
TGTGCCATCAGTGAGTCCAGCGGGGTAAAGAATGAGCAGTTCTTC
CAISESSGVKNEQFF
>NA|TRBJ2-2|NA|TRBV5-1
TGCGCCAGCAGCTTTCAAAGCGGGACAACAAACACCGGGGAGCTGTTTTTT
CASSFQSGTTNTGELFF
>NA|TRBJ1-2|NA|TRBV15
TGTGCCACCAGCCAGACACAGGATTATGGCTACACCTTC
CATSQTQDYGYTF
>few|TRBJ2-7|TRBD2|TRBV20-1
TGCAGTGCTAGATTCAGCGGGGCTGCATCCTACGAGCAGTACTTC
CSARFSGAASYEQYF
>once|TRBJ2-3|TRBD2|TRBV20-1
TGCAGTGCCCTCCACGGACTAGCGGATACGCAGTATTTT
CSALHGLADTQYF
>NA|TRBJ2-2|NA|TRBV11-3
TGTGCCAGCAGCTCTCGACAGGCCGTTAACACCGGGGAGCTGTTTTTT
CASSSRQAVNTGELFF
>NA|TRBJ1-1|NA|TRBV7-9
TGTGCCAGCAGCTTACCGGGGGCAAGGGGCGCTGAAGCTTTCTTT
CASSLPGARGAEAFF
>many|TRBJ2-5|NA|TRBV2
TGTGCCAGCAGTGAAGAGGAGACCCAGTACTTC
CASSEEETQYF
>NA|TRBJ2-1|NA|TRBV12-3/TRBV12-4
TGTGCCAGCATACCAGGACAAGGGCCCTACAATGAGCAGTTCTTC
CASIPGQGPYNEQFF
>NA|TRBJ2-5|TRBD2|TRBV29-1
TGCAGCGTTCAATCCCGACTAGCAGAGACCCAGTACTTC
CSVQSRLAETQYF